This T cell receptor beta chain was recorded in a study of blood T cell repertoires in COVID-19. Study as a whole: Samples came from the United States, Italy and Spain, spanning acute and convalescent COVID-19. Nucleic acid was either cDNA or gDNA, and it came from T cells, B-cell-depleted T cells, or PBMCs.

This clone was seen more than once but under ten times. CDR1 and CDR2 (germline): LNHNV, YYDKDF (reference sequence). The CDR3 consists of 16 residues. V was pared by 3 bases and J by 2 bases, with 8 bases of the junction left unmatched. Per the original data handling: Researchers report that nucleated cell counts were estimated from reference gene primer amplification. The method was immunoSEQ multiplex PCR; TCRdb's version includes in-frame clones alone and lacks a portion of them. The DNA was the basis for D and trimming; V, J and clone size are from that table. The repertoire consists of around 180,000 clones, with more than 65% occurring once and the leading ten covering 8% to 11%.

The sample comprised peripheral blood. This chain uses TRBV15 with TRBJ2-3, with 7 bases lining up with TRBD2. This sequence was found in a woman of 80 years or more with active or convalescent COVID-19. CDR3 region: CATSSPRLALTDTQYF. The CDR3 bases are TGTGCCACCAGCAGCCCCCGACTAGCCCTCACAGATACGCAGTATTTT.